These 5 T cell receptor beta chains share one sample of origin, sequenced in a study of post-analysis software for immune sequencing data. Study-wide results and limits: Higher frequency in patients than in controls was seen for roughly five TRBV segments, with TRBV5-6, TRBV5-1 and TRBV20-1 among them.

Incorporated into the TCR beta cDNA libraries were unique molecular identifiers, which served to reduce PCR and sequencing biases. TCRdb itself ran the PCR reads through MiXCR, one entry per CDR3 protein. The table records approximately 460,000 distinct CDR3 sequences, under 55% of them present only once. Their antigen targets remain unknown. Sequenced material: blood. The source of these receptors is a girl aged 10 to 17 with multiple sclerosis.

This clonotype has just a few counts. The chain's CDR3 is CASNEGTQETQYF. DNA for the CDR3: TGTGCCAGTAACGAGGGAACGCAAGAGACCCAGTACTTC. The chain combines TRBV19 with TRBJ2-5, with a tentative D call TRBD2 (5 bases). This CDR3 has 13 residues. Germline V gene lookup returns CDR1 LNHDA and CDR2 SQIVND (reference sequence). Trimming took off 7 bases at V and 2 bases at J, with 11 bases between the two ends.

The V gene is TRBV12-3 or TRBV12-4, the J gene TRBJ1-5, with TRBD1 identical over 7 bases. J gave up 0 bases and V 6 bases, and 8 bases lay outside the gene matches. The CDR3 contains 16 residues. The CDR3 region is CASSSRGFYSNQPQHF. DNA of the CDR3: TGTGCCAGCAGCTCCAGGGGGTTCTATAGCAATCAGCCCCAGCATTTT.

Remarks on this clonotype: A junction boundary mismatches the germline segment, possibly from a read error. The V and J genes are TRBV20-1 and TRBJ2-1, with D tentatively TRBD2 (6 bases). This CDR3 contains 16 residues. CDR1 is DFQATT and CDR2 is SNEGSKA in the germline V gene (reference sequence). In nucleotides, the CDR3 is TGCAGTGCTGGAGACCGGGACTCGCACTCCTACAATGAGCAGTTCTTC. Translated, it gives CSAGDRDSHSYNEQFF.

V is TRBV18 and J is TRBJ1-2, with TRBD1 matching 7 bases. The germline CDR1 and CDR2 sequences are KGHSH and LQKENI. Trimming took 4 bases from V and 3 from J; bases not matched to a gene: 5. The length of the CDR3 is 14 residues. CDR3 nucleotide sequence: TGTGCCAGCTCACAATCCGGGACAGACTATGGCTACACCTTC. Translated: CASSQSGTDYGYTF. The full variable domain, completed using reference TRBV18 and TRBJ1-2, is NAGVMQNPRHLVRRRGQEARLRCSPMKGHSHVYWYRQLPEEGLKFMVYLQKENIIDESGMPKERFSAEFPKEGPSILRIQQVVRGDSAAYFCASSQSGTDYGYTFGSGTRLTVV.

CDR3 protein: CAISETGRGEQYF. For the CDR3, the DNA is TGTGCCATCAGTGAGACAGGGAGAGGCGAGCAGTACTTC. The chain joins TRBV10-3 to TRBJ2-7; a weak D match, TRBD1 (6 bases). The CDR3 is 13 residues long. Per the germline V gene, CDR1 is ENHRY and CDR2 is SYGVKD. V was cut by 2 bases and J by 6 bases, with 11 bases left in between.